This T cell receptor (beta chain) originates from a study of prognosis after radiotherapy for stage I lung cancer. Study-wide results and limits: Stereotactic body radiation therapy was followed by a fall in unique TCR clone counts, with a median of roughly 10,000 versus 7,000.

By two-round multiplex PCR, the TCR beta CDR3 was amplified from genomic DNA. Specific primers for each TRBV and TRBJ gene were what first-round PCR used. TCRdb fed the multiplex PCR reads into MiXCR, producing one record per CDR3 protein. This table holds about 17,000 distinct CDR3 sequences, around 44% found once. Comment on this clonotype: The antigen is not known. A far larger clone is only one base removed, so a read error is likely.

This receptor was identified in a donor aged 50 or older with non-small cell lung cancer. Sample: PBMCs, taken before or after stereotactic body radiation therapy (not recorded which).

The chain's CDR3 is CASSWPGQGISESFF. The CDR3 nucleotides are TGTGCCAGCAGTTGGCCGGGACAGGGGATAAGTGAATCTTTCTTT. V and J are TRBV27 and TRBJ1-6; 10 nucleotides agree with TRBD1. Germline assignment: CDR1 MNHEY and CDR2 SMNVEV (reference sequence). The length of the CDR3 is 15 residues.